Sequencing of this T cell receptor (beta chain) was carried out in a study of shared clonotypes between healthy human individuals. Study background: A couple of women and a few men aged 18 to 49 served as donors.

Selected positively for CCR7 and CD45RO-negative, naive CD8 cells excluded terminally differentiated effector memory CD45RA+ cells. Generated by immunoSEQ multiplex PCR, the TCRdb table keeps only in-frame clones and is missing some. The table has about 820,000 clones, roughly 92% seen once. A single count supports this clone. Its target is unknown. The study, taken as a whole, reports: Non-shared clonotypes displayed generation probabilities falling below those of clonotypes present in all four donors.

Germline trimming cut 1 base from V and 0 bases from J; bases unmatched to any gene: 14. CDR1 SNHLY and CDR2 FYNNEI come from the germline V gene. CDR3 length equals 20 residues. V is TRBV2 and J is TRBJ1-5; 8 nucleotides agree with TRBD1. The sequence derives from a man aged 30 to 45 in good health. Sequencing was done on a sample of naive CD8+ T cells sorted from blood. The CDR3 here is CASSEVNGTGGYYSNQPQHF. CDR3 coding DNA: TGTGCCAGCAGTGAAGTGAACGGGACAGGAGGATATTATAGCAATCAGCCCCAGCATTTT.